What follows are 3 T cell receptor beta chains derived from one specimen sequenced in a study of T cells in pancreatic ductal adenocarcinoma. Surgery without prior neoadjuvant therapy was the treatment of the selected pancreatic ductal adenocarcinoma patients. Clones were sequenced by immunoSEQ multiplex PCR, and TCRdb holds only the in-frame ones, with some missing. The top ten clones hold 3.1% of a sample with over 100,000 clones, over 90% of them seen once. Source material: PBMCs. These receptors originate from a human donor with pancreatic ductal adenocarcinoma.

This chain connects TRBV4-3 to TRBJ2-7; no reliable D call. CDR1 LGHNA and CDR2 YSLEER come from the germline V gene. CDR3 size: 18 residues. The V and J ends lost 0 bases and 2 bases respectively, with 20 bases between them. CDR3 coding DNA: TGCGCCAGCAGCCAAGATTTTAGGCAGTCGTTACTAACCTACGAGCAGTACTTC. Its protein product is CASSQDFRQSLLTYEQYF.

This chain links TRBV19 with TRBJ2-1, with 8 positions matching TRBD2. The CDR3 sequence is 14 residues long. Looked up from germline, CDR1 is LNHDA and CDR2 is SQIVND (reference sequence). V shed 7 bases, J shed 2 bases, and the junction held 4 bases outside the gene matches. Here the CDR3 reads CASKNGRAYNEQFF. The CDR3 nucleotides read TGTGCCAGTAAAAACGGGAGGGCCTACAATGAGCAGTTCTTC.

The rearrangement uses TRBV18 and TRBJ2-1; 11 nucleotides agree with TRBD2. CDR3 size: 13 residues. Germline V lookup: CDR1 KGHSH, CDR2 LQKENI. V gave up 5 bases and J gave up 8 bases; unmatched junction bases: 2. DNA for the CDR3: TGTGCCAGCTCAGCGGGACTAGCGGATGAGCAGTTCTTC. The encoded protein is CASSAGLADEQFF.